Following are 4 T cell receptor beta chains from one sample sequenced in a study of response to subunit inactivated influenza vaccine. TCRdb reprocessed the RT-PCR reads via MiXCR and lists one record per CDR3 protein. The data hold a few hundred thousand distinct CDR3 sequences, with approximately 14% observed a single time. This sample comprised PBMCs from blood, obtained 12 days after vaccination. Receptor source: a man over 45 who received an inactivated influenza vaccine.

The V gene is TRBV4-2, the J gene TRBJ2-6, with TRBD1 matching over 7 bases. CDR1 is LGHNA, CDR2 YNFKEQ, per germline. The CDR3 sequence is 17 residues long. After removal of 1 base from V and 1 base from J, the junction contained 4 bases not matched to a gene. The CDR3 nucleotides are TGTGCCAGCAGCCAAGGAACGACAGGGTCTGGGGCCAACGTCCTGACTTTC. This translates into CASSQGTTGSGANVLTF.

The chain uses TRBV4-2 and TRBJ2-1; maybe TRBD1 (6 bases). CDR1 LGHNA and CDR2 YNFKEQ come from the germline V gene. CDR3 size: 14 residues. V was clipped by 1 base and J by 6 bases, with 10 bases between them. CDR3 sequence (DNA): TGTGCCAGCAGCCAAGGGGAAGGGGGCAATGAGCAGTTCTTC. Its protein is CASSQGEGGNEQFF.

This clonotype was counted a few times. The chain employs TRBV27 and TRBJ1-6, with D tentatively TRBD1 (6 bases). The CDR3 has 14 amino acids. V shed 6 bases and J shed 7 bases, with 13 bases lying between them. In germline, CDR1 is MNHEY, CDR2 SMNVEV (reference sequence). The CDR3: CASRPQGRNSPLHF. Here the CDR3 DNA reads TGTGCCAGCAGACCACAGGGTAGGAATTCACCCCTCCACTTT.

This chain connects TRBV6-2 or TRBV6-3 to TRBJ2-7; the match to TRBD2 covers 7 bases. With 1 base clipped from V and 4 bases from J, the junction kept 7 bases outside the gene matches. Germline V gene lookup returns CDR1 MNHEY and CDR2 SVGEGT. This CDR3 spans 15 amino acids. The DNA of the CDR3 is TGTGCCAGCAGTTACTTCAGGCTAGCGGATTACGAGCAGTACTTC. Residues: CASSYFRLADYEQYF.